The 28 T cell receptor beta chains listed next were all sequenced from one sample in a study of blood T cell repertoires in COVID-19. Profiling relied on immunoSEQ multiplex PCR, and the TCRdb table lists in-frame clones only, not all of them. The top ten hold approximately 40% of the sample, which has just under 150,000 clones, over 80% seen once. The sample taken for sequencing was peripheral blood. The receptors here all came from a middle-aged man who had recovered from COVID-19.

V gene TRBV19 combines with J gene TRBJ2-1; 12 nucleotides align to TRBD1. Per the germline V gene, CDR1 is LNHDA and CDR2 is SQIVND (reference sequence). This CDR3 contains 17 residues. Losses at the gene ends were 7 bases for V and 3 bases for J; bases not matched to a gene: 10. CDR3 DNA: TGTGCCAGTATGGGGACAGGGGGCGGTTTGGGCTACAATGAGCAGTTCTTC. Amino acids: CASMGTGGGLGYNEQFF. The full variable domain, completed using reference TRBV19 and TRBJ2-1, is DGGITQSPKYLFRKEGQNVTLSCEQNLNHDAMYWYRQDPGQGLRLIYYSQIVNDFQKGDIAEGYSVSREKKESFPLTVTSAQKNPTAFYLCASMGTGGGLGYNEQFFGPGTRLTVL.

This clone was counted once. This sequence joins TRBV4-2 and TRBJ2-3; no reliable D call. Trimming cost V 8 bases and J 4 bases, with 13 bases left between them. CDR1 is LGHNA, CDR2 YNFKEQ, per germline. The CDR3 sequence is 13 residues long. This chain's CDR3 is CASASASSDTQYF. DNA for the CDR3: TGTGCCAGCGCCAGCGCGTCGTCAGATACGCAGTATTTT.

The rearrangement uses TRBV3-1 (or the pseudogene TRBV3-2) and TRBJ2-5, with 7 bases fitting TRBD1. CDR3 length equals 15 residues. The germline gives CDR1 LGHDT, CDR2 YNNKEL (reference sequence). Trimming took 1 base from V and 2 from J; bases not matched to a gene: 4. Written as DNA, the CDR3 is TGTGCCAGCAGCCAAGCCAGGGGGAGACAAGAGACCCAGTACTTC. It codes for CASSQARGRQETQYF.

The CDR3 is CAWKGQNNQPQHF. The CDR3 region has the DNA TGTGCCTGGAAGGGACAGAACAATCAGCCCCAGCATTTT. J is TRBJ1-5 and V is TRBV30, with TRBD1 matching over 7 bases. CDR3 length: 13 amino acids. J gave up 3 bases and V 4 bases, and 3 bases lay outside the gene matches. The germline V gene encodes CDR1 GTSNPN and CDR2 SVGIG (reference sequence).

CDR3 amino acids: CASTPFDRVGNQPQHF. DNA of the CDR3: TGTGCCAGTACCCCGTTTGACAGGGTGGGCAATCAGCCCCAGCATTTT. The chain uses TRBV19 and TRBJ1-5; 7 positions agree with TRBD1. J was trimmed by 2 bases and V by 7 bases; bases with no gene match: 11. The CDR3 runs to 16 residues. Germline lookup yields CDR1 LNHDA and CDR2 SQIVND (reference sequence).

This sequence joins TRBV29-1 and TRBJ2-3, with D maybe TRBD1 (6 bases). The CDR3 runs 18 residues. Germline V gene lookup returns CDR1 SQVTM and CDR2 ANQGSEA. The ends were cut back, 4 bases at V and 0 bases at J, with 23 bases in the middle. CDR3 in DNA: TGCAGCGTTGTCGGTGTGCTGGAGGACAGAGTTAGCACAGATACGCAGTATTTT. Translated, it gives CSVVGVLEDRVSTDTQYF.

The rearrangement links TRBV18 to TRBJ1-4; D might be TRBD1 (5 bases). This CDR3 region has 16 residues. V was clipped by 1 base and J by 8 bases, with 17 bases between them. Germline assignment: CDR1 KGHSH and CDR2 LQKENI. The DNA of the CDR3 is TGTGCCAGCTCACCACAAGTCGGAGGGGCGGGAGAAAAACTGTTTTTT. Protein: CASSPQVGGAGEKLFF.

The chain recombines TRBV19 with TRBJ2-7; 10 bases map to TRBD1. The CDR3 runs to 15 residues. Germline lookup yields CDR1 LNHDA and CDR2 SQIVND (reference sequence). J lost 7 bases, V lost 8 bases, and 14 bases had no gene match. CDR3 sequence (DNA): TGTGCCAGTCAAGCAATCGGGACAGGGGTATTTGAGCAGTACTTC. It translates to CASQAIGTGVFEQYF.

This chain connects TRBV3-1 (or the pseudogene TRBV3-2) to TRBJ2-5; 11 positions match TRBD2. Germline V gives CDR1 LGHDT, CDR2 YNNKEL (reference sequence). J was trimmed by 5 bases and V by 7 bases; bases with no gene match: 15. CDR3 size: 17 residues. This chain's CDR3 is CASTSDELAGGHETQYF. For the CDR3, the DNA is TGTGCCAGCACTTCGGATGAGTTAGCGGGGGGGCATGAGACCCAGTACTTC.

This clone was observed a few times. This chain connects TRBV4-2 to TRBJ2-2, with 10 bases fitting TRBD2. With 0 bases clipped from V and 5 bases from J, the junction kept 9 bases outside the gene matches. Per the germline V gene, CDR1 is LGHNA and CDR2 is YNFKEQ. The CDR3 length is 18 residues. This chain's CDR3 is CASSQEARTSGKTGELFF. The CDR3 nucleotides are TGTGCCAGCAGCCAAGAAGCCAGGACTAGCGGAAAGACCGGGGAGCTGTTTTTT.

This clone was seen a few times. The V call is TRBV6-1, the J call TRBJ1-1, with D unclear. The CDR3 spans 14 residues. CDR1 and CDR2 (germline): MNHNS, SASEGT. V gave up 0 bases and J gave up 1 base, with 6 bases separating them. For the CDR3, the DNA is TGTGCCAGCAGTGAAGCAACATCGAACACTGAAGCTTTCTTT. Translating it yields CASSEATSNTEAFF.

V usage is TRBV29-1 and J usage is TRBJ1-2; D possibly corresponds to TRBD1 (5 bases). This CDR3 contains 13 residues. V was trimmed by 2 bases and J by 4 bases, leaving 11 bases between them. From germline, CDR1 is SQVTM and CDR2 ANQGSEA. CDR3 loop: CSVEMGGSYGYTF. The CDR3 DNA reads TGCAGCGTTGAAATGGGGGGGAGCTATGGCTACACCTTC.

This clone was seen a handful of times. V gene TRBV2 combines with J gene TRBJ2-5; TRBD2 is a possible D gene (6 bases). CDR3 length: 14 amino acids. Per germline, CDR1 SNHLY and CDR2 FYNNEI. Trimming stripped 6 bases from V and 1 base from J, with 12 bases between. The chain's CDR3 is CASRQLASQETQYF. CDR3 DNA: TGTGCCAGCAGGCAACTAGCTTCCCAAGAGACCCAGTACTTC.

The rearrangement links TRBV4-2 to TRBJ1-1; TRBD1 matches at 12 bases. V lost 7 bases to trimming and J lost 0 bases; unmatched junction nucleotides: 3. The CDR3 consists of 15 residues. CDR1 LGHNA and CDR2 YNFKEQ come from the germline V gene. The CDR3 nucleotides read TGTGCCAGCACCGGGACAGGGGGCGTGAACACTGAAGCTTTCTTT. Protein sequence: CASTGTGGVNTEAFF.

This chain uses TRBV9 with TRBJ2-2; D is ambiguous. V was trimmed by 3 bases and J by 7 bases, leaving 16 bases between them. Germline V CDR1 and CDR2: SGDLS, YYNGEE. The length of the CDR3 is 15 residues. The chain's CDR3 is CASSERASMNGELFF. The CDR3 bases are TGTGCCAGCAGCGAGCGCGCCTCGATGAACGGGGAGCTGTTTTTT.

The chain recombines TRBV6-5 with TRBJ1-5; TRBD1 matches 7 bases. This CDR3 has 16 amino acids. Trimming took 0 bases from V and 7 from J; bases not matched to a gene: 9. From germline, CDR1 is MNHEY and CDR2 SVGAGI. Here the CDR3 DNA reads TGTGCCAGCAGTTACTCCTCAGGGGGGAGACACCAGCCCCAGCATTTT. As protein: CASSYSSGGRHQPQHF.

J is TRBJ1-1 and V is TRBV4-3; D unresolved. From germline, CDR1 is LGHNA and CDR2 YSLEER. Between the trimmed V and J ends, which lost 0 bases and 1 base, there was a span of 6 bases. The CDR3 is 14 residues long. In DNA, the CDR3 is TGCGCCAGCAGCCAAGATACGGGGAACACTGAAGCTTTCTTT. This sequence encodes CASSQDTGNTEAFF.

The chain links TRBV12-3 or TRBV12-4 to TRBJ1-2; D is perhaps TRBD1 (5 bases). CDR3 size: 13 residues. Trimming cost V 2 bases and J 8 bases, with 12 bases left between them. The CDR3 sequence: CASSLTGEFGYTF. For the CDR3, the DNA is TGTGCCAGCAGTTTAACGGGGGAATTCGGCTACACCTTC.

The V and J genes are TRBV4-1 and TRBJ2-1, with 7 bases that match TRBD2. Germline CDR1 and CDR2: MGHRA and YSYEKL. This CDR3 comprises 13 residues. The ends lost 4 bases at V and 10 bases at J; junction bases unmatched: 7. The CDR3 reads CASSLLTGGEQFF. CDR3 DNA sequence: TGCGCCAGCAGCCTTCTCACCGGGGGGGAGCAGTTCTTC.

The chain carries TRBV10-3 and TRBJ1-1; D may be TRBD1 (6 bases). CDR3 length equals 14 residues. Germline CDR1 and CDR2: ENHRY and SYGVKD. V was clipped by 3 bases and J by 1 base, with 9 bases between them. The CDR3: CAISEGTQNTEAFF. Here the CDR3 DNA reads TGTGCCATCAGTGAAGGGACACAGAACACTGAAGCTTTCTTT.

This clone came up once. The V call is TRBV5-1, the J call TRBJ2-5; 11 positions agree with TRBD2. With V trimmed by 0 bases and J by 0 bases, 7 bases remained unmatched. Germline V lookup: CDR1 SGHRS, CDR2 YFSETQ. The CDR3 spans 18 residues. The CDR3 loop is CASSLVSSGGAYQETQYF. In DNA, the CDR3 is TGCGCCAGCAGCTTGGTTAGTAGCGGGGGGGCGTACCAAGAGACCCAGTACTTC.

This chain connects TRBV5-6 to TRBJ2-1; 10 nucleotides line up with TRBD2. CDR1 SGHDT and CDR2 YYEEEE come from the germline V gene. The J segment lost 10 bases and the V segment lost 3 bases, leaving 13 bases of the junction unmatched. There are 16 residues in the CDR3. The CDR3 sequence is CASSSYALAGRREQFF. DNA for the CDR3: TGTGCCAGCAGCTCATACGCACTAGCGGGACGACGGGAGCAGTTCTTC.

This clone has just a few counts. The chain has TRBV4-1 and TRBJ1-4; D gene unclear. Per the germline V gene, CDR1 is MGHRA and CDR2 is YSYEKL. This CDR3 is 14 amino acids long. V lost 4 bases, J lost 4 bases, and 10 bases lay in between. CDR3 in amino acids: CASSPYGNNEKLFF. DNA for the CDR3: TGCGCCAGCAGCCCGTACGGGAATAATGAAAAACTGTTTTTT.

J is TRBJ2-1 and V is TRBV11-2, with D perhaps matching TRBD2 (5 bases). The V end was cut by 5 bases, the J end by 3 bases, with 14 bases between. The CDR3 is made up of 15 amino acids. Looked up from germline, CDR1 is SGHAT and CDR2 is FQNNGV. The CDR3, as DNA: TGTGCCAGCAGCCCCCCCCATGGACTCTACAATGAGCAGTTCTTC. This codes for CASSPPHGLYNEQFF.

The V gene is TRBV5-6, the J gene TRBJ2-1; 14 bases are shared with TRBD2. CDR1 SGHDT and CDR2 YYEEEE come from the germline V gene. CDR3 size: 14 residues. Germline trimming cut 4 bases from V and 15 bases from J; bases unmatched to any gene: 9. CDR3 sequence (DNA): TGTGCCAGCAGCCGGGGACTAGCGGGGGCTCCAAGGTTCTTC. Translated: CASSRGLAGAPRFF.

The chain has TRBV7-3 and TRBJ2-1; tentative D call: TRBD2 (5 bases). Trimming took 0 bases from V and 5 from J, leaving 8 bases between them. Germline CDR1 reads SGHTA; CDR2 reads FQGTGA. The CDR3 extends over 14 amino acids. Here the CDR3 DNA reads TGTGCCAGCAGCTTAACCGGAGGAAACAATGAGCAGTTCTTC. Translation: CASSLTGGNNEQFF.

The chain employs TRBV7-9 and TRBJ2-3; TRBD2 agrees at 8 bases. The CDR3 runs 15 residues. Germline V gives CDR1 SEHNR, CDR2 FQNEAQ (reference sequence). V gave up 3 bases and J gave up 1 base; unmatched junction bases: 3. CDR3 DNA sequence: TGTGCCAGCAGCTTGCGGGGGGCGGGCACAGATACGCAGTATTTT. Translation: CASSLRGAGTDTQYF.

The V gene is TRBV5-6, the J gene TRBJ2-3; TRBD2 agrees at 12 bases. Germline V gene sequence: CDR1 SGHDT, CDR2 YYEEEE. CDR3 size: 17 residues. The junction had 11 bases not matched to a gene; V was cut back by 3 bases and J by 6 bases. CDR3 nucleotides: TGTGCCAGCAGCTCGCCTGGACTAGCGGGGTTCAGGGATACGCAGTATTTT. It is translated as CASSSPGLAGFRDTQYF. Complete variable domain (other parts from reference TRBV5-6 and TRBJ2-3): DAGVTQSPTHLIKTRGQQVTLRCSPKSGHDTVSWYQQALGQGPQFIFQYYEEEERQRGNFPDRFSGHQFPNYSSELNVNALLLGDSALYLCASSSPGLAGFRDTQYFGPGTRLTVL.